A selection of T cell receptor beta chains follows, all from one sample in a study of blood T cell repertoires in COVID-19. The repertoire was sequenced with immunoSEQ multiplex PCR; TCRdb's copy has only in-frame clones and lacks some. The sample consists of about 130,000 clones, roughly four fifths of them appearing once. The sequencing sample was made of peripheral blood. The receptors stem from a human donor in a cohort sampled during active COVID-19. CDR3s include the opening cysteine and the closing phenylalanine or tryptophan. The D gene is left open where the match is weak. Size tells how often a clone was seen (once, few, many) or the class of an expanded clone, and some rows leave it out.

j_call clone_size v_call d_call cdr3_aa cdr3_nt
TRBJ1-4 . TRBV15 . CATSSEGSPGKLFF TGTGCCACCAGCAGTGAAGGGAGCCCTGGGAAACTGTTTTTT
TRBJ2-2 . TRBV19 . CASSREILNTGELFF TGTGCCAGTAGTAGGGAGATATTGAACACCGGGGAGCTGTTTTTT
TRBJ2-5 . TRBV7-2 TRBD1 CASSSGTGTLETQYF TGTGCCAGCAGCTCCGGGACAGGGACTTTGGAGACCCAGTACTTC
TRBJ2-1 few TRBV7-9 . CASSLRVGRTYNEQFF TGTGCCAGCAGCTTACGTGTCGGCAGGACCTACAATGAGCAGTTCTTC
TRBJ2-5 . TRBV5-4 TRBD2 CASSNAGTSTRFAETQYF TGTGCCAGCAGCAACGCCGGGACTAGCACAAGATTCGCAGAGACCCAGTACTTC
TRBJ2-7 once TRBV5-1 . CASAGPGLVF TGCGCCAGCGCGGGGCCAGGGTTAGTCTTC
TRBJ2-1 . TRBV6-5 TRBD2 CASRGTSGGHNEQFF TGTGCCAGCAGAGGGACTAGCGGGGGTCACAATGAGCAGTTCTTC
TRBJ1-2 . TRBV3-1/TRBV3-2 . CASSQEVQSYGYTF TGTGCCAGCAGCCAAGAGGTACAGTCCTATGGCTACACCTTC
TRBJ1-2 . TRBV11-2 . CASSSSSGGYGYTF TGTGCCAGCAGCTCTTCCTCGGGGGGGTATGGCTACACCTTC
TRBJ2-1 . TRBV5-4 . CASSLVPSAQGDAYNEQFF TGTGCCAGCAGCTTGGTCCCTAGCGCCCAGGGGGACGCCTACAATGAGCAGTTCTTC
TRBJ2-2 . TRBV10-3 TRBD2 CATRDYTNTGELFF TGTGCCACCCGGGACTATACGAACACCGGGGAGCTGTTTTTT
TRBJ1-2 . TRBV7-9 . CASSSTGPASYGYTF TGTGCCAGCAGCTCGACAGGTCCGGCAAGCTATGGCTACACCTTC
TRBJ2-7 . TRBV6-6 TRBD1 CASSYLGQGAYEQYF TGTGCCAGCAGTTACCTTGGACAGGGGGCCTACGAGCAGTACTTC
TRBJ2-2 . TRBV5-6 . CASSPQGTGELFF TGTGCCAGCAGCCCGCAGGGGACCGGGGAGCTGTTTTTT
TRBJ1-2 . TRBV5-4 TRBD1 CASSSDRVGYGYTF TGTGCCAGCAGCTCGGACAGGGTCGGGTATGGCTACACCTTC
TRBJ2-3 . TRBV11-2 TRBD1 CASSIGQGSTDTQYF TGTGCCAGCAGCATAGGACAGGGGAGCACAGATACGCAGTATTTT
TRBJ1-2 . TRBV19 TRBD1 CASTQGGASYGYTF TGTGCCAGTACCCAGGGGGGCGCTTCCTATGGCTACACCTTC
TRBJ1-2 . TRBV5-1 . CASSSTQGLGYTF TGCGCCAGCAGCTCTACGCAGGGACTTGGCTACACCTTC
TRBJ1-1 . TRBV5-4 TRBD1 CASSLKTGFGTEAFF TGTGCCAGCAGCCTTAAGACAGGGTTTGGCACTGAAGCTTTCTTT
TRBJ1-2 . TRBV6-4 . CASSVPGGSNYGYTF TGTGCCAGCAGTGTTCCGGGAGGAAGTAACTATGGCTACACCTTC
TRBJ1-2 once TRBV3-1/TRBV3-2 TRBD1 CASSQGRQGIGGYTF TGTGCCAGCAGCCAAGGACGACAGGGGATTGGTGGCTACACCTTC
TRBJ2-6 . TRBV29-1 . CSVEGPSGANVLTF TGCAGCGTTGAAGGGCCCTCTGGGGCCAACGTCCTGACTTTC
TRBJ1-6 few TRBV6-6 . CASSYAEKNSPLHF TGTGCCAGCAGTTACGCAGAAAAGAATTCACCCCTCCACTTT
TRBJ2-7 few TRBV4-1 . CASSQVREDYEQYF TGCGCCAGCAGCCAAGTCAGGGAGGACTACGAGCAGTACTTC
TRBJ1-1 . TRBV4-1 TRBD1 CASSLSPGGMDTEAFF TGCGCCAGCAGCCTTTCCCCAGGGGGGATGGACACTGAAGCTTTCTTT
TRBJ1-4 . TRBV25-1 . CASSDTAGWEEKLFF TGTGCCAGCAGTGATACAGCCGGCTGGGAGGAAAAACTGTTTTTT
TRBJ2-7 . TRBV6-5 TRBD1 CASRRPGQASYEQYF TGTGCCAGCAGGCGTCCGGGACAGGCGTCCTACGAGCAGTACTTC
TRBJ1-5 . TRBV21-1 . CASSKLDAGDNNQPQHF TGTGCCAGCAGCAAACTGGATGCAGGGGACAATAATCAGCCCCAGCATTTT